This T cell receptor beta chain was sequenced for a study of Ad26.COV2.S vaccination and SARS-CoV-2 variants. Across the whole study: Donor allocation was to the COV1001 Ad26.COV2.S trial arm. Each vaccinee took Ad26.COV2.S intramuscularly, once or twice 56 days apart.

With respect to this clone: The target antigen is unknown.

The method was immunoSEQ multiplex PCR; TCRdb's version includes in-frame clones alone and lacks a portion of them. There are roughly 400,000 clones in the sample; 90% occur only once, and around 4.5% lies in the top ten. This CDR3 has 15 amino acids. Treatment reported: roughly 20 received Ad26.COV2.S at low or high dose, single or two shots; about 5 received placebo; per-sample allocation not given. Collection of samples fell on day 63 after the first vaccine or placebo injection. Findings and limits, study-wide: Responses of spike-specific T cells (both CD8+ and CD4+) reportedly showed substantial breadth after vaccination. People who got the vaccine had more spike-specific TCR breadth than people who got placebo.

This specimen was peripheral blood, taken in a trial of Ad26.COV2.S vaccine versus placebo. The sequence was obtained from a person aged 18-65 years who received the Ad26.COV2.S COVID-19 vaccine or a placebo. The chain joins TRBV21-1 to TRBJ2-3; the table assigns TRBD1, which was not confirmed against the DNA. TRBV21-1 is deemed a pseudogene. For the CDR3, the DNA is TGTGCCAGCAGTCCGGGACAGGGGTTGGAAGATACGCAGTATTTT. Translated: CASSPGQGLEDTQYF.